This T cell receptor (beta chain) was recorded in a study of cytotoxic CD8 clonotypes in ibrutinib-treated CLL (dated by TCRdb to about 2021). Background on the whole study: The cohort had over ten relapsed/refractory and roughly 14 treatment-naive patients; under 18 were IGHV unmutated. Partial responses were observed in some 24 patients and complete responses in 2; after a median follow-up of 68 months, remission was maintained in roughly 14 patients and progression was observed in about twelve. Samples at response were collected after a median of about 12 months of treatment, with a range of about 6 to 36 months. On average, each sample had hundreds of thousands of productive templates and roughly 95,000 productive rearrangements. Of the approximately 86 people in the trial, about 27 had longitudinal samples available. Cryopreserved peripheral blood mononuclear cells were collected at three points: before therapy, at response, and at either sustained remission or disease progression. All remission and progressive disease samples were collected while patients were still receiving ibrutinib. Study-level results and caveats: Sampling times were not matched between sustained-remission and progressing patients, and lymph node repertoires were not studied. At baseline, clonality was higher than in age-matched healthy donors and showed a strong correlation with circulating CD8+ T-cell counts. Public clonotypes were rare and either shrank or stayed stable during treatment, and the rise in clonality at ibrutinib response reflected expansion of private clonotypes. At ibrutinib response clonality went up, during sustained remission it held steady, and at progression it dropped back toward baseline.

The sample's time point label, decoded: 12 to 13 months on ibrutinib. For TCR beta library preparation, about 2.1 micrograms of genomic DNA were extracted from the cryopreserved PBMCs. Longitudinal blood samples from CLL patients on ibrutinib monotherapy were analyzed using high-throughput TCR beta sequencing. The patients were enrolled in a single-center, open-label phase 2 trial of ibrutinib monotherapy. The trim is 2 bases for V and 4 bases for J, with a gap of 6 bases between the germline ends. Taken from cysteine to phenylalanine, the CDR3 has 13 residues. Only CDR3 DNA is held: 39 bases, read in frame from base 1. Via the germline V gene, CDR1 is SGHAT and CDR2 FQNNGV. A note on this clone: Its antigen specificity is not known. No base-level quality is on record; no much larger clone is a single base apart.

The goal of deep resolution MiSeq sequencing was a depth between 1 in 1 million and 1 in 200,000 T cells, and coverage averaged 10x per clonotype. TCR beta libraries were generated with the immunoSEQ hsTCRB Kit. Per the authors' processing: Data were analyzed with ImmunoSEQ Data Assistant and ImmunoSEQ Analyzer, with V, D and J genes assigned per IMGT definitions. Clonality was computed as one minus normalized Shannon entropy of productive rearrangement frequencies, ranging from 0 to 1. Only overrepresented clonotypes making up at least 0.05% of each patient's repertoire were included in the public clonotype analysis. Roughly 12 age-matched healthy donor repertoires from immuneACCESS were used as controls for clonality. The table was pulled from immuneACCESS by TCRdb, which kept in-frame rearrangements only. Such tables lose some clones; where checked, under half of the loss comes from unresolved V genes, and the rest has no known cause. That table is the source of V, J and clone size, and D and trimming were worked out from the DNA. Across this sample there are 20,000 to 30,000 clones, with over 65% seen only once. The ten largest clones take up under 50% of the sample.

Here the sequenced sample was PBMCs, taken after 12 months of ibrutinib treatment. This receptor was identified in a human donor with chronic lymphocytic leukemia. The V and J segments used are TRBV11-2 and TRBJ2-1; TRBD2 might be the D gene, on 5 matching bases. For the CDR3, the sequence is CASSLSGYNEQFF. The sequence in DNA is TGTGCCAGCAGCTTAAGCGGATACAATGAGCAGTTCTTC.